These 7 T cell receptor beta chains came from one sample sequenced in a study of blood T cell repertoires in COVID-19. Assay used: immunoSEQ multiplex PCR; TCRdb lists only in-frame clones, some missing. Seen here are 250,000 to 350,000 clones, about nine tenths observed once, and the top ten hold around 11%. What was sequenced was peripheral blood. The source of these receptors is a woman aged 25 to 39 with COVID-19, enrolled during active disease.

The genes are TRBV24-1 and TRBJ1-2; TRBD1 agrees at 8 bases. CDR3 length equals 14 residues. CDR1 is KGHDR, CDR2 SFDVKD, per germline. V shed 4 bases and J 4 bases; nucleotides not matched to a gene: 4. CDR3 sequence reads: CATSEHDRGYGYTF. The CDR3 DNA reads TGTGCCACCAGTGAACACGACAGGGGCTATGGCTACACCTTC.

This chain joins TRBV6-1 and TRBJ1-1, with TRBD1 identical over 8 bases. The CDR3 consists of 15 residues. Trimming at V came to 0 bases and at J to 6 bases, leaving 6 bases not matched to a gene. The germline CDR1 and CDR2 sequences are MNHNS and SASEGT. The CDR3 nucleotides are TGTGCCAGCAGTGAAGCGCTGGACAGGGCGGCTGAAGCTTTCTTT. This gives the protein CASSEALDRAAEAFF.

CDR3 protein: CASSVEDYFLGEQFF. CDR3 coding DNA: TGTGCCAGCAGCGTAGAAGACTATTTCCTCGGGGAGCAGTTCTTC. The chain has TRBV9 and TRBJ2-1; a possible D gene is TRBD2 (5 bases). The CDR3 sequence is 15 residues long. CDR1 and CDR2 (germline): SGDLS, YYNGEE. The V end was cut by 0 bases, the J end by 10 bases, with 17 bases between.

Notes on this clone: Other DNA variants within this sample encode the same CDR3. J is TRBJ2-2 and V is TRBV5-1, with 8 bases lining up with TRBD2. Germline V gene lookup returns CDR1 SGHRS and CDR2 YFSETQ. Losses at the gene ends were 0 bases for V and 4 bases for J; bases not matched to a gene: 5. CDR3 length equals 16 residues. The DNA for the CDR3 is TGCGCCAGCAGCTTGGGGCTAGCGGGCGTCACCGGGGAGCTGTTTTTT. This translates into CASSLGLAGVTGELFF. The variable domain in full, completed from reference TRBV5-1 and TRBJ2-2, reads KAGVTQTPRYLIKTRGQQVTLSCSPISGHRSVSWYQQTPGQGLQFLFEYFSETQRNKGNFPGRFSGRQFSNSRSEMNVSTLELGDSALYLCASSLGLAGVTGELFFGEGSRLTVL.

This clone was recorded only once. The rearrangement links TRBV5-1 to TRBJ2-1, with 8 nucleotides matching TRBD1. CDR3 length: 14 residues. The germline gives CDR1 SGHRS, CDR2 YFSETQ. J gave up 8 bases and V 4 bases, and 8 bases lay outside the gene matches. CDR3 in amino acids: CASSNTDRDHEQFF. The DNA for the CDR3 is TGCGCCAGCAGCAACACGGACAGGGACCATGAGCAGTTCTTC.

This chain uses TRBV7-2 with TRBJ2-2; 7 bases line up with TRBD1. V shed 1 base, J shed 0 bases, and the junction held 2 bases outside the gene matches. The length of the CDR3 is 16 residues. Germline lookup yields CDR1 SGHTA and CDR2 FQGNSA. The CDR3 DNA reads TGTGCCAGCAGCTTAGAGGGGGCGGCGAACACCGGGGAGCTGTTTTTT. It is translated as CASSLEGAANTGELFF.

The genes are TRBV5-1 and TRBJ2-7; 10 bases match TRBD2. The ends lost 5 bases at V and 3 bases at J; junction bases unmatched: 8. CDR3 length: 15 residues. The germline gives CDR1 SGHRS, CDR2 YFSETQ. CDR3 in amino acids: CASRLTSGTYYEQYF. DNA for the CDR3: TGCGCCAGCAGGCTCACTAGCGGGACCTACTACGAGCAGTACTTC.